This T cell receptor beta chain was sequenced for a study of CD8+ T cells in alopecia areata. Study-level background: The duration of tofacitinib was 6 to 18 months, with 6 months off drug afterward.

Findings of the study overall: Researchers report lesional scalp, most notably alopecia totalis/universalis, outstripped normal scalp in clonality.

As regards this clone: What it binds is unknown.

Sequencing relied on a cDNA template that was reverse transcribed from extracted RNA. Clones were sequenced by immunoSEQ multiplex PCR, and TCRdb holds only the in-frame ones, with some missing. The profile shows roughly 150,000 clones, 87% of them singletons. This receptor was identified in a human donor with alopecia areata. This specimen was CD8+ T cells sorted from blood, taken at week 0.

The CDR3 nucleotides are TGCGCCAGCAGCATTGGGACGGAGTTTGCAGATACGCAGTATTTT. Protein sequence: CASSIGTEFADTQYF. V is TRBV5-1 and J is TRBJ2-3; D tentatively fits TRBD1 or TRBD2 (5 bases each). The CDR3 spans 15 residues. Trimming took off 4 bases at V and 4 bases at J, with 16 bases between the two ends. Germline V gene lookup returns CDR1 SGHRS and CDR2 YFSETQ. Variable domain in full (rest from reference TRBV5-1 and TRBJ2-3): KAGVTQTPRYLIKTRGQQVTLSCSPISGHRSVSWYQQTPGQGLQFLFEYFSETQRNKGNFPGRFSGRQFSNSRSEMNVSTLELGDSALYLCASSIGTEFADTQYFGPGTRLTVL.